This T cell receptor (beta chain) appears in the sequencing data of a study of regulatory T cells in long-lasting Graves disease. This CDR3 spans 13 amino acids. With 5 bases clipped from V and 4 bases from J, the junction kept 4 bases outside the gene matches. CDR1 is SGHRS, CDR2 YFSETQ, per germline. Overall study results and limits: Thyroid tissue was not studied; only peripheral blood was.

A word on this clonotype: Its target is unknown.

As to time point: newly diagnosed GD, antithyroid drugs for less than 3 months. Preparation of the TCR library used RNA extracted from PBMCs. Assembly of TCR beta libraries relied on iRepertoire HTBI primers together with Arm-PCR of CDR3 regions. TCRdb reprocessed the multiplex PCR reads with MiXCR, giving one entry per CDR3 protein. The table shows some 220,000 distinct CDR3 sequences, with roughly a fifth occurring only once. The sample was also linked to a second study, of T cells in Graves' hyperthyroidism and ophthalmopathy. From that second work: Ophthalmopathy was predicted by the model a median of roughly 6.7 months ahead of onset.

The material was peripheral blood mononuclear cells (PBMCs), obtained at new diagnosis, from a patient treated with antithyroid drugs. This TCR was recovered from a woman aged 25 to 39 with Graves disease. The chain is built from TRBV5-1 and TRBJ1-2, with 8 bases aligning to TRBD1. The CDR3 coding sequence is TGCGCCAGCAGGGGTACAGGGGGCTATGGCTACACCTTC. It codes for CASRGTGGYGYTF. The full variable domain, rest sourced from reference TRBV5-1 and TRBJ1-2, is KAGVTQTPRYLIKTRGQQVTLSCSPISGHRSVSWYQQTPGQGLQFLFEYFSETQRNKGNFPGRFSGRQFSNSRSEMNVSTLELGDSALYLCASRGTGGYGYTFGSGTRLTVV.